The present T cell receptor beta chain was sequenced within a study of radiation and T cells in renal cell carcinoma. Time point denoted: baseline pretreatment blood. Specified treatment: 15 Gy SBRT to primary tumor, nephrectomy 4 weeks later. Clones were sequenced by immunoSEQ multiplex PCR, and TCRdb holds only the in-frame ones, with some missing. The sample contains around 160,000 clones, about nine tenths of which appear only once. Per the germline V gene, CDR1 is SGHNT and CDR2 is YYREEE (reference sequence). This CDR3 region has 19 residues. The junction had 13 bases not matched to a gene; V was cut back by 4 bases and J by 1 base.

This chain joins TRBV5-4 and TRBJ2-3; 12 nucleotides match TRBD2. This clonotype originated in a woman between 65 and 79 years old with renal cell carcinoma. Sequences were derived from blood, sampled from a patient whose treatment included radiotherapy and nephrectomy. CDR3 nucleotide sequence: TGTGCCAGCAGCCCCGGACTAGCGGGGAACTATCGGGGCACAGATACGCAGTATTTT. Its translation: CASSPGLAGNYRGTDTQYF.